These 24 T cell receptor beta chains came from one sample sequenced in a study of shared clonotypes between healthy human individuals. Here immunoSEQ multiplex PCR was the method, and the copy in TCRdb shows in-frame clones only, minus some. This sample has a few hundred thousand clones, with just over 65% found just once. Sequenced material: memory CD4+ T cells sorted from blood. The subset denotes: CD45RA-negative fraction. Source of these receptors: a man aged 25 to 40 in good health.

This chain connects TRBV5-5 to TRBJ2-2, with D hard to call. Per germline, CDR1 SGHKS and CDR2 YYEKEE (reference sequence). This CDR3 has 15 residues. The ends were cut back, 0 bases at V and 5 bases at J, with 11 bases in the middle. The DNA for the CDR3 is TGTGCCAGCAGCTTGGGGCCCCGTGGGACCGGGGAGCTGTTTTTT. Its translation: CASSLGPRGTGELFF.

V and J are TRBV6-1 and TRBJ1-5, with D unclear. V was trimmed by 7 bases and J by 5 bases, leaving 18 bases between them. Per the germline V gene, CDR1 is MNHNS and CDR2 is SASEGT. This CDR3 is 15 amino acids long. CDR3 sequence reads: CASTPVGMWDQPQHF. In DNA form, the CDR3 reads TGTGCCAGCACCCCGGTCGGAATGTGGGATCAGCCCCAGCATTTT.

J is TRBJ2-1 and V is TRBV7-9, with 8 bases that match TRBD1. Trimming cost V 7 bases and J 6 bases; bases outside gene matches: 8. The CDR3 totals 14 residues. Germline lookup yields CDR1 SEHNR and CDR2 FQNEAQ (reference sequence). The CDR3 here is CASTLTGATNEQFF. CDR3 sequence (DNA): TGTGCCAGCACCTTGACAGGGGCGACCAATGAGCAGTTCTTC.

The chain couples TRBV7-9 to TRBJ2-7; tentative D call: TRBD1 (6 bases). V was shortened by 5 bases and J by 0 bases, with 17 bases between the two germline ends. Germline V lookup: CDR1 SEHNR, CDR2 FQNEAQ (reference sequence). The CDR3 covers 16 residues. CDR3 nucleotide sequence: TGTGCCAGCAGCCCATCAGGGGCCATGCGCTCCTACGAGCAGTACTTC. It encodes CASSPSGAMRSYEQYF.

V and J are TRBV21-1 and TRBJ2-5; TRBD2, as called in the table, went unchecked against the DNA. TRBV21-1 is reported as a pseudogene. This CDR3 contains 16 residues. The chain's CDR3 is CASSKFGAGGVETQYF. DNA of the CDR3: TGTGCCAGCAGCAAGTTCGGAGCGGGAGGGGTGGAGACCCAGTACTTC.

The chain joins TRBV18 to TRBJ2-2; 10 positions match TRBD1. The CDR3 runs 17 residues. J gave up 4 bases and V 3 bases, and 8 bases lay outside the gene matches. CDR1 is KGHSH and CDR2 is LQKENI in the germline V gene. The CDR3 loop is CASSPGAGTGVTGELFF. The DNA for the CDR3 is TGTGCCAGCTCACCCGGAGCCGGGACAGGGGTCACCGGGGAGCTGTTTTTT.

The J gene is TRBJ1-1, the V gene TRBV5-1; 10 bases are a match to TRBD1. V trimming: 2 bases; J trimming: 4 bases; junction bases outside the gene matches: 5. The CDR3 loop spans 15 amino acids. Germline CDR1 SGHRS, CDR2 YFSETQ. In DNA form, the CDR3 reads TGCGCCAGCAGCTTTCAGACAGGGGGCCTCACTGAAGCTTTCTTT. This translates into CASSFQTGGLTEAFF.

The DNA of the CDR3 is TGTGCCAGCAGTTCCGACACGCCCGGGGAGCTGTTTTTT. This encodes CASSSDTPGELFF. This sequence joins TRBV28 and TRBJ2-2; no clear D gene. Between the trimmed V and J ends, which lost 4 bases and 6 bases, there was a span of 9 bases. This CDR3 is 13 amino acids long. The germline gives CDR1 MDHEN, CDR2 SYDVKM.

The chain couples TRBV2 to TRBJ2-6; D unclear. The V end lost 10 bases, the J end lost 3 bases, and 13 bases lay between the germline ends. This CDR3 region has 14 residues. Germline CDR1 reads SNHLY; CDR2 reads FYNNEI. CDR3 region: CATSGWDGANVLTF. CDR3 nucleotide sequence: TGTGCCACCTCTGGGTGGGATGGGGCCAACGTCCTGACTTTC.

The V gene is TRBV28, the J gene TRBJ1-2; unclear D gene. The V end lost 3 bases, the J end lost 5 bases, and 13 bases lay between the germline ends. CDR3 length: 14 amino acids. The germline V gene has CDR1 MDHEN and CDR2 SYDVKM. The CDR3 region is CASSFWGSGYGYTF. The CDR3 coding sequence is TGTGCCAGCAGTTTTTGGGGTTCGGGGTATGGCTACACCTTC.

This chain links TRBV18 with TRBJ2-7; D gene unclear. The CDR3 loop spans 16 amino acids. Per the germline V gene, CDR1 is KGHSH and CDR2 is LQKENI. Trimming pared 2 bases from V and 4 bases from J, leaving 18 bases between. CDR3 nucleotide sequence: TGTGCCAGCTCACCAACTCAGTTACGGTGGCAGTACGAGCAGTACTTC. As protein: CASSPTQLRWQYEQYF. The full variable domain, rest sourced from reference TRBV18 and TRBJ2-7, is NAGVMQNPRHLVRRRGQEARLRCSPMKGHSHVYWYRQLPEEGLKFMVYLQKENIIDESGMPKERFSAEFPKEGPSILRIQQVVRGDSAAYFCASSPTQLRWQYEQYFGPGTRLTVT.

This clone was counted a single time. The V and J genes are TRBV11-2 and TRBJ1-4; D is undetermined. The CDR3 contains 14 residues. Germline assignment: CDR1 SGHAT and CDR2 FQNNGV. V dropped 2 bases and J dropped 5 bases, with 9 bases sitting between them. The CDR3 region is CASSLNPTNEKLFF. In DNA form, the CDR3 reads TGTGCCAGCAGCTTAAACCCTACGAATGAAAAACTGTTTTTT.

The chain employs TRBV9 and TRBJ2-1; 15 bases align to TRBD2. Looked up from germline, CDR1 is SGDLS and CDR2 is YYNGEE. There are 19 residues in the CDR3. Trimming removed 4 bases from V and 2 bases from J; junction bases left unmatched: 10. The DNA for the CDR3 is TGTGCCAGCAGCACCCGGACTAGCGGGAGGGATACCCCCTACAATGAGCAGTTCTTC. Amino acid sequence: CASSTRTSGRDTPYNEQFF.

Many counts were recorded for this clone. The chain couples TRBV5-1 to TRBJ2-3, with D maybe TRBD1 (6 bases). In germline, CDR1 is SGHRS, CDR2 YFSETQ. V lost 5 bases, J lost 0 bases, and 22 bases lay in between. This CDR3 is built from 18 residues. CDR3 in DNA: TGCGCCAGCAGGTCTTTTGGACAGCTAATGTCTAGCACAGATACGCAGTATTTT. It codes for CASRSFGQLMSSTDTQYF.

This clone was observed a handful of times. This chain connects TRBV18 to TRBJ1-2; 9 bases line up with TRBD1. CDR1 and CDR2 (germline): KGHSH, LQKENI. The CDR3 totals 14 residues. V shed 3 bases, J shed 6 bases, and the junction held 5 bases outside the gene matches. The CDR3 DNA reads as TGTGCCAGCTCACCCAAAGGGACAGGGAATGGCTACACCTTC. It yields the protein CASSPKGTGNGYTF.

The CDR3 reads CASSLVLHENTEAFF. The CDR3 nucleotides read TGTGCCAGCAGCTTAGTTCTTCACGAGAACACTGAAGCTTTCTTT. The chain has TRBV7-8 and TRBJ1-1; no firm D call. The CDR3 is 15 residues long. V was pared by 1 base and J by 1 base, with 10 bases between. Germline V gene lookup returns CDR1 SGHVS and CDR2 FQNEAQ.

The chain carries TRBV7-9 and TRBJ2-7; D remains ambiguous. Germline V lookup: CDR1 SEHNR, CDR2 FQNEAQ (reference sequence). V gave up 4 bases and J gave up 0 bases, with 13 bases separating them. The CDR3 consists of 15 residues. CDR3 sequence: CASSSVTQSSYEQYF. The CDR3 DNA follows: TGTGCCAGCAGCTCGGTGACCCAGAGCTCCTACGAGCAGTACTTC.

J is TRBJ1-5 and V is TRBV28; 7 bases align to TRBD1. V gave up 6 bases and J gave up 5 bases; unmatched junction bases: 7. The CDR3 contains 14 residues. From germline, CDR1 is MDHEN and CDR2 SYDVKM. CDR3 in amino acids: CASRPTGVHQPQHF. The CDR3 DNA sequence: TGTGCCAGCAGGCCTACAGGGGTCCATCAGCCCCAGCATTTT.

This chain joins TRBV6-4 and TRBJ2-5; weak D call: TRBD1 (5 bases). V dropped 10 bases and J dropped 5 bases, with 20 bases sitting between them. Germline CDR1 MRHNA, CDR2 SNTAGT. This CDR3 spans 14 amino acids. The CDR3, as DNA: TGTGCCACCGAACAGGTAGTACGACTTGAGACCCAGTACTTC. Its protein is CATEQVVRLETQYF.

This clone was detected a few times. V gene TRBV28 combines with J gene TRBJ2-2; 8 nucleotides line up with TRBD1. The CDR3 sequence is 15 residues long. CDR1 is MDHEN, CDR2 SYDVKM, per germline. The ends lost 5 bases at V and 5 bases at J; junction bases unmatched: 7. The CDR3 protein is CASSVRGRFTGELFF. CDR3 nucleotides: TGTGCCAGCAGTGTCAGGGGGCGGTTTACCGGGGAGCTGTTTTTT.

The genes are TRBV5-1 and TRBJ2-7; D may correspond to TRBD1 or TRBD2 (5 bases each). The CDR3 runs to 13 residues. Germline CDR1 is SGHRS and CDR2 is YFSETQ. Trimming took off 3 bases at V and 2 bases at J, with 9 bases between the two ends. CDR3 in DNA: TGCGCCAGCAGCTCCGGGACGCCCTACGAGCAGTACTTC. Translation gives CASSSGTPYEQYF.

The chain carries TRBV5-6 and TRBJ1-5, with D hard to call. V was shortened by 0 bases and J by 9 bases, with 10 bases between the two germline ends. The CDR3 covers 13 residues. Germline V gene data show CDR1 as SGHDT and CDR2 as YYEEEE. CDR3 residues: CASSLDPYGPQHF. CDR3 DNA sequence: TGTGCCAGCAGCTTGGACCCCTACGGGCCCCAGCATTTT.

Here the CDR3 reads CASSETSGNTGELFF. The CDR3 DNA is TGCGCCAGCAGCGAGACTAGCGGGAACACCGGGGAGCTGTTTTTT. The chain carries TRBV5-1 and TRBJ2-2; 9 bases are shared with TRBD2. The CDR3 consists of 15 residues. With 4 bases clipped from V and 1 base from J, the junction kept 2 bases outside the gene matches. Germline V CDR1 and CDR2: SGHRS, YFSETQ.

The V call is TRBV5-1, the J call TRBJ2-4; 7 bases are a match to TRBD1. J lost 0 bases, V lost 4 bases, and 4 bases had no gene match. The CDR3 has 15 amino acids. Per germline, CDR1 SGHRS and CDR2 YFSETQ. CDR3 coding DNA: TGCGCCAGCAGCGAGGGACAGCTAGCCAAAAACATTCAGTACTTC. Encoded protein: CASSEGQLAKNIQYF. Filled out from reference TRBV5-1 and TRBJ2-4, the complete variable domain reads KAGVTQTPRYLIKTRGQQVTLSCSPISGHRSVSWYQQTPGQGLQFLFEYFSETQRNKGNFPGRFSGRQFSNSRSEMNVSTLELGDSALYLCASSEGQLAKNIQYFGAGTRLSVL.